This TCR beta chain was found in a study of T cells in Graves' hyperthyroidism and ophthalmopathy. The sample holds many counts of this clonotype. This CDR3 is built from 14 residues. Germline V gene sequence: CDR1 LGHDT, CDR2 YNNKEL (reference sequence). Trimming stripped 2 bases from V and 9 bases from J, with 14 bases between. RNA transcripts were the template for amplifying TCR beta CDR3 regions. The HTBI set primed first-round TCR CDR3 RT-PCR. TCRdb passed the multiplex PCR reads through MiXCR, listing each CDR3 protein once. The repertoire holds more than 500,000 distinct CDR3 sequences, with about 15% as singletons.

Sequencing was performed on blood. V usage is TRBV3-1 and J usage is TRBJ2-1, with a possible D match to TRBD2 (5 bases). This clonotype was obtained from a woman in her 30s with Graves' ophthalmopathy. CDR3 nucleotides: TGTGCCAGCAGCCAACTACTCGGCGCGGGTGAGCAGTTCTTC. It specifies CASSQLLGAGEQFF.